The T cell receptor beta chain described here comes from a study of T cell repertoires in cytomegalovirus infection. Turning to the study itself: A matching HLA type, together with CMV infection, was signaled by public TCR beta signatures.

Remarks on this clonotype: Its antigen is currently unknown.

TCRdb used MiXCR to reprocess the reads, holding one entry per CDR3 protein. The repertoire has 200,000 to 300,000 distinct CDR3 sequences, around an eighth of them found once; the top ten carry 1.5% to 2%. Whole-study findings and limits: Summed frequency of public TCR beta families distinguished CMV carriers with the relevant HLA. Ex vivo responses were dominated by HLA-C-restricted CMV-specific TCR beta clonotypes.

Sequencing used PBMCs. The source of this sequence is a human donor in good health (CMV status not recorded). Some clones in this sample may be carry-over from other donors' samples.

The CDR3 loop is CASSSQENTEAFF. The CDR3 coding sequence is TGCGCCAGCAGCTCACAGGAGAACACTGAAGCTTTCTTT. V is TRBV5-1 and J is TRBJ1-1; a weak D match, TRBD1 (5 bases). The CDR3 sequence is 13 residues long. Trimming stripped 3 bases from V and 1 base from J, with 7 bases between. From germline, CDR1 is SGHRS and CDR2 YFSETQ.